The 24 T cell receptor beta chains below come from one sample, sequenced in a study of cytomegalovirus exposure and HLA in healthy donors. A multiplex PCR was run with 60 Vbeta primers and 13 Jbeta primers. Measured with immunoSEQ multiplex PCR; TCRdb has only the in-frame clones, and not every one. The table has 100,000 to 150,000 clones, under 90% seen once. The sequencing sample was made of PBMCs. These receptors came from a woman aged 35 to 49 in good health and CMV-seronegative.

In DNA, the CDR3 is TGCGCCAGCAGCCAAGGTGGGGGTGGGGCAGGGGGTGAAGCTTTCTTT. This gives the protein CASSQGGGGAGGEAFF. This chain joins TRBV4-1 and TRBJ1-1; 7 nucleotides match TRBD1. Per the germline V gene, CDR1 is MGHRA and CDR2 is YSYEKL. Trimming at V came to 1 base and at J to 7 bases, leaving 12 bases not matched to a gene. This CDR3 has 16 amino acids.

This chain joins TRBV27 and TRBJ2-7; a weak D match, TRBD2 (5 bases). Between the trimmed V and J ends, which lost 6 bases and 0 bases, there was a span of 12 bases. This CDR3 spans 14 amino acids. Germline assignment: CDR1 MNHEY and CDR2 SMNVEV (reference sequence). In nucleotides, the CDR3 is TGTGCCAGCAGGCGGGCGGACCCCTCCTACGAGCAGTACTTC. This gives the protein CASRRADPSYEQYF.

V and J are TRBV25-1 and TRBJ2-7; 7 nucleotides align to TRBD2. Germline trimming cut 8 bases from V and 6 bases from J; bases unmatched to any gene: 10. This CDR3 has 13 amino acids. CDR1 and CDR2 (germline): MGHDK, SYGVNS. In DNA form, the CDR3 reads TGTGCCAGCGTACTCTCGGGGGGTTTCGAGCAGTACTTC. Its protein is CASVLSGGFEQYF.

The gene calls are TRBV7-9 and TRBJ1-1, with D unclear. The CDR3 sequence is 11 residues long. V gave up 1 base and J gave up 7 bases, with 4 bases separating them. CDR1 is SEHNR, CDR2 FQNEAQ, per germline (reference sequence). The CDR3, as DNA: TGTGCCAGCAGCTTAGGGAGTGAAGCTTTCTTT. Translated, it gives CASSLGSEAFF.

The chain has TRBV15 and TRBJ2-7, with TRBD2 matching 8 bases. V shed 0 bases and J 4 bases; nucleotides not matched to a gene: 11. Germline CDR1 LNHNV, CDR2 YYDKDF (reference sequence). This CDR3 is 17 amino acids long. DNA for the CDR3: TGTGCCACCAGCAGAGATTTGAGCGGGAGAGAGGTTTACGAGCAGTACTTC. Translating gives CATSRDLSGREVYEQYF.

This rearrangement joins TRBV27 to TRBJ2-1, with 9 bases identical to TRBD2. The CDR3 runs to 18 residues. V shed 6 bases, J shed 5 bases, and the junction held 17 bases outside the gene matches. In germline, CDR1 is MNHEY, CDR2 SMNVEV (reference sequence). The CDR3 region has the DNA TGTGCCAGCAGGTTTAGGATATGGGCTAGCGGGGCTGACAATGAGCAGTTCTTC. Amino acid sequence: CASRFRIWASGADNEQFF.

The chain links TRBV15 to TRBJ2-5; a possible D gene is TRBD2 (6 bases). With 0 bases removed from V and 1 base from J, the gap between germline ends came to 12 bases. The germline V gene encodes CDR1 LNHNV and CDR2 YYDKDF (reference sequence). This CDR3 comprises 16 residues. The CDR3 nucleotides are TGTGCCACCAGCAGAGATACGGGAGCAGCCCAAGAGACCCAGTACTTC. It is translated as CATSRDTGAAQETQYF.

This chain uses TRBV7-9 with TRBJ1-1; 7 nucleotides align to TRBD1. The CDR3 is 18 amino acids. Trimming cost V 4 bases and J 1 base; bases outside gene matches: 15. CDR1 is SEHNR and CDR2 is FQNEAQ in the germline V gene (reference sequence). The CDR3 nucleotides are TGTGCCAGCAGCTCTCACAGGGGATTAGTATTCACGAACACTGAAGCTTTCTTT. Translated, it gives CASSSHRGLVFTNTEAFF.

The CDR3 is CASSARRGNTEAFF. The CDR3, as DNA: TGTGCCAGCAGCGCCCGCCGGGGGAACACTGAAGCTTTCTTT. This chain uses TRBV11-2 with TRBJ1-1, with D uncertain. CDR3 length: 14 amino acids. Trimming left V 5 bases short and J 1 base short, with 11 bases between. Germline CDR1 is SGHAT and CDR2 is FQNNGV. Full variable domain (remainder filled in from reference TRBV11-2 and TRBJ1-1): EAGVAQSPRYKIIEKRQSVAFWCNPISGHATLYWYQQILGQGPKLLIQFQNNGVVDDSQLPKDRFSAERLKGVDSTLKIQPAKLEDSAVYLCASSARRGNTEAFFGQGTRLTVV.

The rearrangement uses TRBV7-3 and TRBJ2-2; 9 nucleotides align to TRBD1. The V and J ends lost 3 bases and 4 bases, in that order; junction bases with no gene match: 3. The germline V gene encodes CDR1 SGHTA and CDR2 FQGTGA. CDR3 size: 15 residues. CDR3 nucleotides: TGTGCCAGCAGCTTCGGGACAGGGAGCACCGGGGAGCTGTTTTTT. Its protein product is CASSFGTGSTGELFF.

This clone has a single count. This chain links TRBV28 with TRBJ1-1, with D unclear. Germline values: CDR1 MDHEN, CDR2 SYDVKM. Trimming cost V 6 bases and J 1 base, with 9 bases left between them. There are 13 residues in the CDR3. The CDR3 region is CASRPVGNTEAFF. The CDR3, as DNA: TGTGCCAGCAGGCCCGTCGGGAACACTGAAGCTTTCTTT.

This CDR3 is CASSVDSLNNSPLHF. CDR3 in DNA: TGTGCCAGCAGCGTAGACAGTCTCAATAATTCACCCCTCCACTTT. J is TRBJ1-6 and V is TRBV9; D gene unclear. Deletions cut 0 bases from V and 5 bases from J, with 9 bases between. Germline V gives CDR1 SGDLS, CDR2 YYNGEE. The CDR3 runs 15 residues.

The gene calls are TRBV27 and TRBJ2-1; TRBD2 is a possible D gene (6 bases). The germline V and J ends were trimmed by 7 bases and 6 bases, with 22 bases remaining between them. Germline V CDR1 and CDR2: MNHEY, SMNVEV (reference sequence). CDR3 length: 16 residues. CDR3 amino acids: CASIPGRGGTFNEQFF. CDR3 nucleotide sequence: TGTGCCAGCATTCCCGGGCGGGGCGGAACTTTCAATGAGCAGTTCTTC.

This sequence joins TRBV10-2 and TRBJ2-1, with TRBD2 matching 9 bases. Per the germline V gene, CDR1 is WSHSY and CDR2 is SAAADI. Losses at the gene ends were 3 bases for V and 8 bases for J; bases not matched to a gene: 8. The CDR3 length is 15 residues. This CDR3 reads CASSETGTSLYEQFF. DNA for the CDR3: TGCGCCAGCAGTGAAACCGGGACTAGCCTTTATGAGCAGTTCTTC.

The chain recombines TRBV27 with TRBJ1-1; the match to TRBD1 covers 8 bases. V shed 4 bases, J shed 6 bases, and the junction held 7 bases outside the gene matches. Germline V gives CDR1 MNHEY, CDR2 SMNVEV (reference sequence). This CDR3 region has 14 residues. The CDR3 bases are TGTGCCAGCAGTTCCTGGACAGGGCGCCCTGAAGCTTTCTTT. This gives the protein CASSSWTGRPEAFF.

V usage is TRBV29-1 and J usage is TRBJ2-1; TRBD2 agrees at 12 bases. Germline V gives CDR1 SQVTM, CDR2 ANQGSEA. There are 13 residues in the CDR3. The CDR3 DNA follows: TGCGCTCGCCTAGCGGGAGGGCCGGATGAGCAGTTCTTC. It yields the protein CARLAGGPDEQFF.

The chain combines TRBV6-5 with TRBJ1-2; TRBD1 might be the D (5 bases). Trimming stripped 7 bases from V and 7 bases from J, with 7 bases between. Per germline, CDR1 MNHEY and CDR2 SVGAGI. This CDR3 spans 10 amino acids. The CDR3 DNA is TGTGCCAGCAAAGGGGTTGGCTACACCTTC. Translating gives CASKGVGYTF.

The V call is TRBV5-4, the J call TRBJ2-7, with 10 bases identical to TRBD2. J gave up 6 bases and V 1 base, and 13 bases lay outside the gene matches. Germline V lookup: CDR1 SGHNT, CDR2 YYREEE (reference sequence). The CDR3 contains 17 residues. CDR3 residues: CASSLSISGGISAEQYF. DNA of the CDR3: TGTGCCAGCAGCTTGAGTATTAGCGGGGGGATCTCCGCCGAGCAGTACTTC.

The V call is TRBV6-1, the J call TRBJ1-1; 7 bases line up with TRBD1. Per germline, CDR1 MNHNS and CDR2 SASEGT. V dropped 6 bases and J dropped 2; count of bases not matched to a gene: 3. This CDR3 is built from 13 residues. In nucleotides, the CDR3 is TGTGCCAGCAGGACAGGGATAAACACTGAAGCTTTCTTT. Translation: CASRTGINTEAFF.

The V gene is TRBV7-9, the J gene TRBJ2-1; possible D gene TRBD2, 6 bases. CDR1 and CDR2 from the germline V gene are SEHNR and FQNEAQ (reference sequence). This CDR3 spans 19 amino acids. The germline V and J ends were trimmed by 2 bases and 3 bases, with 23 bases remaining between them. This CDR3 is CASSLSTWETGGLYNEQFF. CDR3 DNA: TGTGCCAGCAGCTTATCTACGTGGGAGACTGGAGGGCTCTACAATGAGCAGTTCTTC. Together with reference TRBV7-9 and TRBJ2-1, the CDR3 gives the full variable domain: DTGVSQNPRHKITKRGQNVTFRCDPISEHNRLYWYRQTLGQGPEFLTYFQNEAQLEKSRLLSDRFSAERPKGSFSTLEIQRTEQGDSAMYLCASSLSTWETGGLYNEQFFGPGTRLTVL.

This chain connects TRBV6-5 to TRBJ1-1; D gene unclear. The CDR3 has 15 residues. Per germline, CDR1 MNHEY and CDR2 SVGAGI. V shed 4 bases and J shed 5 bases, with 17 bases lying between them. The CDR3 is CASSLARGPLTEAFF. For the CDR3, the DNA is TGTGCCAGCAGTTTGGCTAGAGGGCCGTTGACTGAAGCTTTCTTT.

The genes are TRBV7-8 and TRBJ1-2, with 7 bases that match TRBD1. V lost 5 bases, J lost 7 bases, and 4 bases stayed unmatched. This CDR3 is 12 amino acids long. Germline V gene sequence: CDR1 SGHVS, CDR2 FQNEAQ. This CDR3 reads CASSQQGLGYTF. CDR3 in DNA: TGTGCCAGCAGCCAACAGGGGCTTGGCTACACCTTC. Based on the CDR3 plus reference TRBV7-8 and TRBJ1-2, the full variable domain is GAGVSQSPRYKVAKRGQDVALRCDPISGHVSLFWYQQALGQGPEFLTYFQNEAQLDKSGLPSDRFFAERPEGSVSTLKIQRTQQEDSAVYLCASSQQGLGYTFGSGTRLTVV.

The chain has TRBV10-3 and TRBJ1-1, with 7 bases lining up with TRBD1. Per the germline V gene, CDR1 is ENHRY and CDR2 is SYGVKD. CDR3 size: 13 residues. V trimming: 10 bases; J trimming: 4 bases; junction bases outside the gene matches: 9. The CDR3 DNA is TGTGCCACAGGGGCAGGGGGGACCACTGAAGCTTTCTTT. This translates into CATGAGGTTEAFF.

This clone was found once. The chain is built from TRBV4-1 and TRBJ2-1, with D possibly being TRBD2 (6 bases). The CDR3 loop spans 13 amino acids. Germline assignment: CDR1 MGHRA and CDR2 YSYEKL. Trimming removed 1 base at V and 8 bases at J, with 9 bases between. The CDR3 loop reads CASSQVREDEQFF. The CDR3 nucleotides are TGCGCCAGCAGCCAAGTGAGGGAGGATGAGCAGTTCTTC.